This record covers a single TCR beta chain. Losses at the gene ends were 5 bases for V and 4 bases for J; bases not matched to a gene: 7. Looked up from germline, CDR1 is MNHEY and CDR2 is SMNVEV (reference sequence). This CDR3 region has 15 residues. These data belong to a study of control samples from healthy donors and cancer patients. Only in-frame clones appear in the TCRdb table, and some are missing; sequencing was by immunoSEQ multiplex PCR. The sample lists over 25,000 clones, 70% to 90% seen once, with around 3.6% in the top ten. The chain is built from TRBV27 and TRBJ1-2, with TRBD1 matching 10 bases. This clonotype originated in a female donor with melanoma. The sequenced sample consisted of formalin-fixed, paraffin-embedded tissue. CDR3 DNA: TGTGCCAGCAGTCCGACAGGGGGCAAAGGCTATGGCTACACCTTC. Amino acid sequence: CASSPTGGKGYGYTF.